These T cell receptor beta chains were read from a single sample in a study of T cell changes during pregnancy in multiple sclerosis. Repertoires were generated with immunoSEQ multiplex PCR, while TCRdb's copy carries only in-frame clones and drops some. The sample has about 51,000 clones; approximately 93% are singletons. The starting material was peripheral blood, obtained in the second trimester of pregnancy. Receptor source: a female donor with multiple sclerosis, enrolled in a pregnancy study. The CDR3 runs from the conserved cysteine through the conserved F or W. Each record gives: clone size, J gene, D gene, V gene, CDR3 DNA, CDR3 protein. The D gene is left open where the match is weak. Expanded clones get a size class; other rows say once, few or many, or leave the size out.

>once|TRBJ2-4|TRBD2|TRBV2
TGTGCCAGCAGGGATATCCAGGCGGGAGGAGCCAAAAACATTCAGTACTTC
CASRDIQAGGAKNIQYF
>.|TRBJ1-1|TRBD1|TRBV19
TGTGCCAGTAGTACCTTCCCGGACAGGGCTAACACTGAAGCTTTCTTT
CASSTFPDRANTEAFF
>.|TRBJ2-7|TRBD2|TRBV7-9
TGTGCCAGCAGCCTGAGCGGGACCTACGAGCAGTACTTC
CASSLSGTYEQYF
>.|TRBJ2-5|.|TRBV30
TGTGCCTGGGCAGGGGAGGAGACCCAGTACTTC
CAWAGEETQYF
>.|TRBJ2-5|.|TRBV7-9
TGTGCCAGCAGCAATTTCCCAGGGCTAGAAGGAGAGACCCAGTACTTC
CASSNFPGLEGETQYF
>.|TRBJ2-1|.|TRBV28
TGTGCCAGCAGTTTATTTAGCGGTGAGCAGTTCTTC
CASSLFSGEQFF
>.|TRBJ2-5|.|TRBV27
TGTGCCAGCAGTCATACTAGGGACTCCCAGTACTTC
CASSHTRDSQYF
>.|TRBJ2-7|.|TRBV6-5
TGTGCCAGCAGTTACGGGAGCTTTGGATACGAGCAGTACTTC
CASSYGSFGYEQYF
>.|TRBJ1-4|.|TRBV6-6
TGTGCGACCGGGGGGGCAACTAATGAAAAACTGTTTTTT
CATGGATNEKLFF
>.|TRBJ2-6|.|TRBV14
TGTGCCAGCAGCCAGCTCAGGGGTACAGGAGCCAACGTCCTGACTTTC
CASSQLRGTGANVLTF
>.|TRBJ2-7|TRBD2|TRBV4-2
TGTGCCAGCAGCCAAGCTAGCGGAGCGGGAGGCCTCTACGAGCAGTACTTC
CASSQASGAGGLYEQYF
>.|TRBJ2-7|TRBD1|TRBV6-5
TGTGCCAGCAGTTACACGGGACAGGGGGCAGGCGAGCAGTACTTC
CASSYTGQGAGEQYF
>once|TRBJ2-7|TRBD2|TRBV15
TGTGCCACCAGCAGTGCTGGGACTAGCGGCAAGCAGTACTTC
CATSSAGTSGKQYF
>many|TRBJ1-3|.|TRBV7-9
TGTGCCAGCAGTTCCTCGTCTGGAAACACCATATATTTT
CASSSSSGNTIYF
>once|TRBJ2-7|TRBD2|TRBV2
TGTGCCAGCGCCGTCGGTCCGGGAGGGGCCTACGAGCAGTACTTC
CASAVGPGGAYEQYF
>.|TRBJ2-3|TRBD1|TRBV19
TGTGCCAGTAGTACGCCGACAGGGGGGACAGATACGCAGTATTTT
CASSTPTGGTDTQYF
>once|TRBJ2-2|.|TRBV27
TGTGCCAGCAGTTTGGGGCGGACCGGGGAGCTGTTTTTT
CASSLGRTGELFF
>.|TRBJ2-1|TRBD2|TRBV6-1
TGTGCCAGCAGTGAATTGGGACTAGTCATGGTCAATGAGCAGTTCTTC
CASSELGLVMVNEQFF
>once|TRBJ1-5|.|TRBV16
TGTGCCAGCAGCCTAAGACAGGGCAATCAGCCCCAGCATTTT
CASSLRQGNQPQHF